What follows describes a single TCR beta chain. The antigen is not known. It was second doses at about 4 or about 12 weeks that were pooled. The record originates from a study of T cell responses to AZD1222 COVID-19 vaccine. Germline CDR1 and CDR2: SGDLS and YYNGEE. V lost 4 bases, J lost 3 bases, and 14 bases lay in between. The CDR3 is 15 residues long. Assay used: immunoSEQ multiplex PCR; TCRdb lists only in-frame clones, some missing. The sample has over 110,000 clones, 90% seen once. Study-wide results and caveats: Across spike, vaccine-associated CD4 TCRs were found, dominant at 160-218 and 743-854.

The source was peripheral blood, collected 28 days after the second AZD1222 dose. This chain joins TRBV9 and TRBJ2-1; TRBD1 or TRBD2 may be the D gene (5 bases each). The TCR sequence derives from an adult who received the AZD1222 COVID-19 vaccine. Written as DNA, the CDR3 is TGTGCCAGCAGCCTCAGGGACCTCGACTACAATGAGCAGTTCTTC. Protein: CASSLRDLDYNEQFF.